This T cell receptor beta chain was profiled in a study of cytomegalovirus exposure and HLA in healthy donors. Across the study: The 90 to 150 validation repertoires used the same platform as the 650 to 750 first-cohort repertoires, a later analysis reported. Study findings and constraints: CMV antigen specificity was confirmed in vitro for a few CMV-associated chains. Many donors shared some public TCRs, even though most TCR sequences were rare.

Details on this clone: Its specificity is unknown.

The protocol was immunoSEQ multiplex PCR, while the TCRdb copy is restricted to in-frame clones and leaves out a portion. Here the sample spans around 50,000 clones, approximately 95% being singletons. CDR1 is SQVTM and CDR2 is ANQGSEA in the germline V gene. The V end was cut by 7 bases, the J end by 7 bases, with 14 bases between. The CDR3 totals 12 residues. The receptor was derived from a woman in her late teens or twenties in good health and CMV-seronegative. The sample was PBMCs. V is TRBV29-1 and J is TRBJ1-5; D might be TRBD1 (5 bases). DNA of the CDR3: TGCAGCGCAAGGACAATAGGCCAGCCCCAGCATTTT. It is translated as CSARTIGQPQHF.